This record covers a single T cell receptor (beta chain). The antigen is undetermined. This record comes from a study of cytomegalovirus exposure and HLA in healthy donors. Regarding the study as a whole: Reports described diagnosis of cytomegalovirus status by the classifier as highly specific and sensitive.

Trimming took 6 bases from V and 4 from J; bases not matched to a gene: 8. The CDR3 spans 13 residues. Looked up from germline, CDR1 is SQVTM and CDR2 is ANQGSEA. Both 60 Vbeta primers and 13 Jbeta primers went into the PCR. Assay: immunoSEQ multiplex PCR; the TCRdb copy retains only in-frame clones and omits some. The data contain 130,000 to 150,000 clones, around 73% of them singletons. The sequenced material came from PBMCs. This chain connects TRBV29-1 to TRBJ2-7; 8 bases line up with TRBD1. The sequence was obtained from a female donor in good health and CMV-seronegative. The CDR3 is CSVGETGAYEQYF. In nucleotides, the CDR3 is TGCAGCGTGGGGGAGACAGGGGCTTACGAGCAGTACTTC.